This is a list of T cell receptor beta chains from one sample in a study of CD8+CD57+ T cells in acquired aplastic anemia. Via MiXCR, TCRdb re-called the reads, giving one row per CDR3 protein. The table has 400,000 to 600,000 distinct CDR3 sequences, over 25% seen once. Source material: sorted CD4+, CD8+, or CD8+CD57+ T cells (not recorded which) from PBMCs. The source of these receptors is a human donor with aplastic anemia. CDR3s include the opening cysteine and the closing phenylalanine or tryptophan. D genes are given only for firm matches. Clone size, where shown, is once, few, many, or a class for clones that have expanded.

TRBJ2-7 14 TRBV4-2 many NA CASSQELDTYEQYF TGTGCCAGCAGCCAAGAACTGGATACCTACGAGCAGTACTTC
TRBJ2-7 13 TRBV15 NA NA CASTQTASYEQYF TGTGCCAGCACTCAGACAGCTTCTTACGAGCAGTACTTC
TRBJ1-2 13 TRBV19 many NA CASSRGGDYGYTF TGTGCCAGTAGTCGGGGGGGAGACTATGGCTACACCTTC
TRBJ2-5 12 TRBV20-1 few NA CSAQKYQETQYF TGCAGTGCTCAAAAATATCAAGAGACCCAGTACTTC
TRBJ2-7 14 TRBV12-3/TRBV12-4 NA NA CASSSDWARVEQYF TGTGCCAGCAGTTCAGACTGGGCCCGGGTCGAGCAGTACTTC
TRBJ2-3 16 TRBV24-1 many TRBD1 CATSDPGTGGTDTQYF TGTGCCACCAGTGACCCAGGGACAGGGGGCACAGATACGCAGTATTTT
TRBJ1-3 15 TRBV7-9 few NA CASGLDQDYGNTIYF TGTGCCAGCGGTTTGGATCAGGACTATGGAAACACCATATATTTT
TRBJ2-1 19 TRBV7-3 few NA CASSLMATMGELSSNEQFF TGTGCCAGCAGCTTAATGGCCACGATGGGGGAATTATCGAGCAATGAGCAGTTCTTC
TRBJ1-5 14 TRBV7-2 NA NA CASSFRDPNQPQHF TGTGCCAGCAGCTTCCGGGACCCCAATCAGCCCCAGCATTTT
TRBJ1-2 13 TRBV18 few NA CASTPGSLWGYTF TGTGCCAGCACGCCGGGAAGTTTATGGGGCTACACCTTC
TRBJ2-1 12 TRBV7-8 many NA CASSLVFGEQFF TGTGCCAGCAGCTTAGTTTTCGGTGAGCAGTTCTTC
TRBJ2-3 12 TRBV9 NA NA CASSVWRDTQYF TGTGCCAGCAGCGTATGGCGGGATACGCAGTATTTT
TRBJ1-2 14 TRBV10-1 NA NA CASSESSGSYGYAF TGCGCCAGCAGTGAGTCTTCAGGGAGCTATGGCTACGCCTTC
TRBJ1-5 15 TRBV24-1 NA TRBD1 CATSDLGQGPQPPHF TGTGCCACCAGTGATTTGGGACAGGGCCCTCAGCCCCCGCATTTC
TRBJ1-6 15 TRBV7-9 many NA CASSLVAGLYSPLHF TGTGCCAGCAGCTTAGTGGCAGGGCTATATTCACCCCTCCACTTT
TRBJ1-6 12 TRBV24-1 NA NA CATSGNNSPLHF TGTGCCACCAGCGGAAATAATTCACCCCTCCACTTT
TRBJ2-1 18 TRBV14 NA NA CASSHWNWREWGYNEQFF TGTGCCAGCAGCCATTGGAATTGGCGGGAATGGGGCTACAATGAGCAGTTCTTC
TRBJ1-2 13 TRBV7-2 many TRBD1 CASSSTGIYGYTF TGTGCCAGCAGCTCGACAGGGATCTATGGCTACACCTTC
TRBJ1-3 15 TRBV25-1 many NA CASSELGTNGNTIYF TGTGCCAGCAGTGAACTGGGAACGAATGGAAACACCATATATTTT
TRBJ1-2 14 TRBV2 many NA CASSEARRGYGYTF TGTGCCAGCAGTGAAGCACGCAGGGGCTATGGCTACACCTTC
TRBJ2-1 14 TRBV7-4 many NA CASSLAGRYNEQFF TGTGCCAGCAGCTTAGCGGGAAGGTACAATGAGCAGTTCTTC
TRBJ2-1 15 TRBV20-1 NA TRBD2 CSARLAGGPNNEQFF TGCAGTGCTCGCCTAGCGGGGGGGCCGAACAATGAGCAGTTCTTC
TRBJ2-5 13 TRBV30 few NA CAWSVGAKETQYF TGTGCCTGGAGTGTAGGGGCCAAAGAGACCCAGTACTTC
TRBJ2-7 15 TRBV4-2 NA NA CASSQDLDSLNEQYF TGTGCCAGCAGCCAAGACCTTGACTCCCTTAACGAGCAGTACTTC
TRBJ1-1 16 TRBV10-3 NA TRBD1 CASTFDHGQGSTEAFF TGTGCCAGCACGTTCGATCACGGACAGGGGAGCACTGAAGCTTTCTTT
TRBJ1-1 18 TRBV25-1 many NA CASSNKGGRYTMNTEAFF TGTGCCAGCAGTAACAAGGGGGGCCGGTATACAATGAACACTGAAGCTTTCTTT
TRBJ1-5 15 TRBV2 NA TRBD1 CASSTDREGNQPQHF TGTGCCAGCAGTACGGACAGGGAAGGCAATCAGCCCCAGCATTTT
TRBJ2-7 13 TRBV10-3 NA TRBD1 CAITRDRGYEQYF TGTGCCATCACCCGGGACAGGGGGTACGAGCAGTACTTC
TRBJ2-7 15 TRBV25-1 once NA CASSSGVRSSYEQYF TGTGCCAGCAGCTCTGGGGTCCGGAGCTCCTACGAGCAGTACTTC
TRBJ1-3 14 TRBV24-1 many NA CATSDPTDGNTIYF TGTGCCACCAGTGATCCGACAGATGGAAACACCATATATTTT
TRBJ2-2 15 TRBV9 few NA CASSSVRLNTGELFF TGTGCCAGCAGCTCAGTTAGGCTGAACACCGGGGAGCTGTTTTTT
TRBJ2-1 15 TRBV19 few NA CASSVSAAEGFEQFF TGTGCCAGTAGTGTGTCGGCGGCCGAAGGTTTTGAGCAGTTCTTC
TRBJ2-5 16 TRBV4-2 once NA CASSQGATSFRETQYF TGTGCCAGCAGCCAGGGCGCAACCTCCTTCCGGGAGACCCAGTACTTC
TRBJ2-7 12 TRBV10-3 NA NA CATQGTPYEQYF TGTGCCACCCAGGGGACCCCCTACGAGCAGTACTTC
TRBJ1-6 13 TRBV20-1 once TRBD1 CSSTGNYNSPLHF TGCAGTTCGACAGGGAACTATAATTCACCCCTCCACTTT
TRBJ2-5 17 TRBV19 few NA CASSKKTVPNGEETQYF TGTGCCAGTAGTAAAAAGACAGTCCCCAATGGAGAAGAGACCCAGTACTTC
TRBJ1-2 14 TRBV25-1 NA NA CASSRPGREGGYTF TGTGCCAGCAGTCGGCCAGGGAGGGAGGGCGGCTACACCTTC
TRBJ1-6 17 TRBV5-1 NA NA CASSLVVGKPDNSPLHF TGCGCCAGCAGCTTGGTGGTCGGAAAACCAGATAATTCACCCCTCCACTTT
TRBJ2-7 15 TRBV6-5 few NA CASSFGPSSSYEQYF TGTGCCAGCAGTTTTGGTCCTAGCAGCTCCTACGAGCAGTACTTC
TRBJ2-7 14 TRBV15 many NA CATSRAGHAYEQYF TGTGCCACCAGCAGAGCTGGACATGCCTACGAGCAGTACTTC
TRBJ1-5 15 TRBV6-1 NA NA CASSEAGGQHQPQHF TGTGCCAGCAGTGAAGCAGGTGGACAGCATCAGCCCCAGCATTTT
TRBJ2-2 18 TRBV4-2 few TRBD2 CASSPGLAGGPNTGELFF TGTGCCAGCAGCCCTGGACTAGCGGGAGGGCCCAACACCGGGGAGCTGTTTTTT
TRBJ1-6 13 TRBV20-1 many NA CSANPDSDSPLHF TGCAGTGCTAACCCGGACTCGGATTCACCCCTCCACTTT
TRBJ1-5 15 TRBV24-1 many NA CATSDPGLSNQPQHF TGTGCCACCAGTGACCCTGGGCTTAGCAATCAGCCCCAGCATTTT
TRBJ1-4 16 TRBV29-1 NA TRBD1 CSVCRDRGQGNEKLFF TGCAGCGTTTGCCGAGACAGGGGACAAGGTAATGAAAAACTGTTTTTT
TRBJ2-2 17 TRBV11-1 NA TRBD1 CASSLALRTGRTGELFF TGTGCCAGCAGCTTAGCGCTTCGGACAGGGCGAACCGGGGAGCTGTTTTTT
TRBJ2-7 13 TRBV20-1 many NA CSVRSRETYEQYF TGCAGTGTAAGGTCCAGGGAGACCTACGAGCAGTACTTC
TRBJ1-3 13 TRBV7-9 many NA CASSQSDRNTIYF TGTGCCAGCAGCCAATCGGACAGAAACACCATATATTTT
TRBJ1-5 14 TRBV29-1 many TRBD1 CSVEAGGSGQPQHF TGCAGCGTTGAGGCAGGGGGCTCGGGACAGCCCCAGCATTTT
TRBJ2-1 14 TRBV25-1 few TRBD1 CASSGQGPYNEQFF TGTGCCAGCAGTGGACAGGGTCCCTACAATGAGCAGTTCTTC
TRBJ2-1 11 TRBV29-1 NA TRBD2 CSVDRGEEQFF TGCAGCGTTGACCGGGGGGAAGAGCAGTTCTTC
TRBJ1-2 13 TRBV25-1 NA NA CASSYLAGDGYTF TGTGCCAGCAGTTACCTAGCAGGGGATGGCTACACCTTC
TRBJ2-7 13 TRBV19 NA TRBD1 CASSWDRDGEQYF TGTGCCAGTAGCTGGGACAGGGACGGGGAGCAGTACTTC
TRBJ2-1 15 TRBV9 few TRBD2 CASSVSAGVNNEQFF TGTGCCAGCAGCGTTAGCGCGGGGGTGAACAATGAGCAGTTCTTC
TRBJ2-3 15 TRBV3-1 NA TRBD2 CASSNLAGGTDTQYF TGTGCCAGCAGCAACCTAGCGGGCGGCACAGATACGCAGTATTTT
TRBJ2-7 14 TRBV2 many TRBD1 CASSARTGVGEQYF TGTGCCAGCAGCGCTAGGACAGGGGTTGGGGAGCAGTACTTC
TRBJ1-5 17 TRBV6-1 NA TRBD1 CASSPALQGSGHQPQHF TGTGCCAGCAGTCCAGCTTTACAGGGGAGCGGCCATCAGCCCCAGCATTTT
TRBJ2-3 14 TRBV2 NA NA CASRDSRTLDTQYF TGTGCCAGCAGAGACAGTAGGACCCTCGATACGCAGTATTTT
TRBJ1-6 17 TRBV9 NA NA CASSRQTGRSYNSPLHF TGTGCCAGCAGCAGACAGACGGGACGCTCCTATAATTCACCCCTCCACTTT
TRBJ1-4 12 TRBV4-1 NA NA CASSQDLQEPFF TGCGCCAGCAGCCAAGACCTACAAGAACCGTTTTTT